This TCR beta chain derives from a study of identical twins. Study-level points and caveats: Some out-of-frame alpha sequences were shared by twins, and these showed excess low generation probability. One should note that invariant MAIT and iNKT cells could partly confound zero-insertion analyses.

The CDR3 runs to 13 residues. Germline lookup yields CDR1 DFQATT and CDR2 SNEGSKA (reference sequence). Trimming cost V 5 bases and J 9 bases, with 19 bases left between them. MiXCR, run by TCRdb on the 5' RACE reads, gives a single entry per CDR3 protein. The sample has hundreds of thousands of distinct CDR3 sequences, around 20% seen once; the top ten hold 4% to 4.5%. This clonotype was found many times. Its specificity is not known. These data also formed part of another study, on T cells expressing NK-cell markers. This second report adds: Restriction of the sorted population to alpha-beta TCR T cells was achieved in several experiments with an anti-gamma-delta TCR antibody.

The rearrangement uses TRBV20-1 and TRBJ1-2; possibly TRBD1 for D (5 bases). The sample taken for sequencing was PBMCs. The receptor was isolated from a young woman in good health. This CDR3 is CSAYDSSDYRYTF. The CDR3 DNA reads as TGCAGTGCTTACGACAGCTCGGACTACCGCTACACCTTC.